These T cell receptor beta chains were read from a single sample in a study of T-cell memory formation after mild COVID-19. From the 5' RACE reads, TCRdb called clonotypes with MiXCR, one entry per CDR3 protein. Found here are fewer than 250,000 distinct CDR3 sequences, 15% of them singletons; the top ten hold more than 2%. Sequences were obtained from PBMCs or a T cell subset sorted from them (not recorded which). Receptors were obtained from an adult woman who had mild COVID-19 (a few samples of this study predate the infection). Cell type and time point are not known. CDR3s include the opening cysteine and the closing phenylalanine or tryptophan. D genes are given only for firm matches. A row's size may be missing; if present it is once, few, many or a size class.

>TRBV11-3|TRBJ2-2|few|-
CASSLDGLSNTGELFF
TGTGCCAGCAGCTTGGATGGGCTTTCGAACACCGGGGAGCTGTTTTTT
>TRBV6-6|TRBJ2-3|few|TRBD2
CASSYSLRMGGYATDTQYF
TGTGCCAGCAGTTACTCCCTTAGGATGGGGGGGTATGCCACAGATACGCAGTATTTT
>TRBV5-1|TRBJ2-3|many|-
CASSRGTDTQYF
TGCGCCAGCTCACGGGGGACAGATACGCAGTATTTT
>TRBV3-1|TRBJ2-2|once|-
CASSQAQGTAGELFF
TGTGCCAGCAGCCAAGCACAGGGTACGGCCGGGGAGCTGTTTTTT
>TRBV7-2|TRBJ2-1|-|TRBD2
CASSSTSGLYNEQFF
TGTGCCAGCAGCTCAACTAGCGGACTCTACAATGAGCAGTTCTTC
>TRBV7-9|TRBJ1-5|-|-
CASSSGTGEPEHF
TGTGCCAGCAGCTCCGGGACCGGGGAGCCCGAGCATTTT
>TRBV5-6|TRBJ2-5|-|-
CASSLTVAETQYF
TGTGCCAGCAGCTTGACCGTTGCGGAGACCCAGTACTTC
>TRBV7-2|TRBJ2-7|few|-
CASTGGNSGSYEQYF
TGTGCCAGCACTGGGGGGAATAGCGGTTCCTACGAGCAGTACTTC
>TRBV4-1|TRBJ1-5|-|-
CASSQGRQRSSNQPQHF
TGCGCCAGCAGCCAGGGTAGACAGAGGAGTAGCAATCAGCCCCAGCATTTT
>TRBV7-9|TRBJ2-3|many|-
CASSLWIRATDTQYF
TGTGCCAGCAGCTTGTGGATCAGGGCGACAGATACGCAGTATTTT
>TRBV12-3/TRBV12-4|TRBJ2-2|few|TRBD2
CASRSTSGRLTGELFF
TGTGCCAGCAGGTCCACTAGCGGGAGGTTAACCGGGGAGCTGTTTTTT
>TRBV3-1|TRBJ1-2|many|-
CASSQGRYGYTF
TGTGCCAGCAGCCAAGGACGCTATGGCTACACCTTC
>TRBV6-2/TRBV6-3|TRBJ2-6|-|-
CASSEGGSGANVLTF
TGTGCCAGCAGTGAGGGAGGATCTGGGGCCAACGTCCTGACTTTC
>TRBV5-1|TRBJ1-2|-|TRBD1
CASSPPDREYGYTF
TGCGCCAGCAGCCCCCCGGACAGGGAGTATGGCTACACCTTC
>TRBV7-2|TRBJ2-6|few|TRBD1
CASSSPGTASGANVLTF
TGTGCCAGCAGCTCCCCCGGGACAGCTTCTGGGGCCAACGTCCTGACTTTC
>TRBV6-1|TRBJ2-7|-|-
CASSVAGSNYEQYF
TGTGCCAGCAGTGTCGCAGGGAGCAACTACGAGCAGTACTTC
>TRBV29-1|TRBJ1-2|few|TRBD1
CSVGSGTGTSYGYTF
TGCAGCGTCGGCTCCGGGACAGGGACCTCCTATGGCTACACCTTC
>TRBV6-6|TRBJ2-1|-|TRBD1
CASSSDLDREQFF
TGTGCCAGCAGTTCCGACCTGGACAGGGAGCAGTTCTTC
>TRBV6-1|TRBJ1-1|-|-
CASSSRHQAIGEAFF
TGTGCCAGCAGTTCCAGGCATCAGGCCATCGGGGAAGCTTTCTTT
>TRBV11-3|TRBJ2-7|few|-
CASSFSMWNYEQYF
TGTGCCAGCAGCTTTAGCATGTGGAACTACGAGCAGTACTTC
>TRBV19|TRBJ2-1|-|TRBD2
CATRRGGRKSEQFF
TGTGCCACCCGTCGGGGCGGGAGGAAGAGTGAGCAGTTCTTC
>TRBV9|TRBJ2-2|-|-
CASTATGTGYTGELFF
TGTGCCAGCACCGCTACCGGGACGGGGTACACCGGGGAGCTGTTTTTT
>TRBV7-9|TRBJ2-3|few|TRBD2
CASSLRGSGKTDTQYF
TGTGCCAGCAGTCTCCGGGGTAGCGGGAAAACAGATACGCAGTATTTT
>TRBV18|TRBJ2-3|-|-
CASSPGTPAGSQCF
TGTGCCAGCTCACCAGGGACCCCCGCCGGATCGCAGTGTTTT
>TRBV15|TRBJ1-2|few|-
CATSRDRVDGYTF
TGTGCCACCAGCAGAGACAGGGTGGATGGCTACACCTTC
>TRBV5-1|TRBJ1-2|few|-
CASSLDGGKWYGYTF
TGCGCCAGCAGCTTGGACGGGGGCAAATGGTATGGCTACACCTTC
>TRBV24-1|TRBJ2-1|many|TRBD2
CATSDAGVRSSYNEQFF
TGTGCCACCAGTGATGCGGGAGTAAGGAGCTCCTACAATGAGCAGTTCTTC
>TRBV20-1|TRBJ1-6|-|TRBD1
CSARDRTGSYNSPLHF
TGCAGTGCTAGAGACCGGACAGGGTCCTATAATTCACCCCTCCACTTT
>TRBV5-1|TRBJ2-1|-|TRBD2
CASSLIGRGGAIPEQFF
TGCGCCAGCAGCTTGATTGGGCGCGGGGGGGCCATTCCCGAGCAGTTCTTC
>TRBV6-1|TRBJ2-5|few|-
CASSEQGQGETQYF
TGTGCCAGCAGTGAACAGGGGCAGGGAGAGACCCAGTACTTC
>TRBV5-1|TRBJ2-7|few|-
CASSLGRYERDEQYF
TGCGCCAGCAGCTTGGGCCGATACGAACGGGACGAGCAGTACTTC
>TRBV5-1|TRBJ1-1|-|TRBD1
CASSFQGVNTEAFF
TGCGCCAGCAGCTTCCAGGGGGTGAACACTGAAGCTTTCTTT
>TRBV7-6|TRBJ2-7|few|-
CASSLGARVYEQYF
TGTGCCAGCAGCTTAGGTGCCAGGGTCTACGAGCAGTACTTC
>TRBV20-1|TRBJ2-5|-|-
CSAPQGWEETQYF
TGCAGTGCTCCCCAGGGCTGGGAGGAGACCCAGTACTTC
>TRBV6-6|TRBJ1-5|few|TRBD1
CASTRGQGNQPQHF
TGTGCCAGCACCCGAGGACAGGGCAATCAGCCCCAGCATTTT
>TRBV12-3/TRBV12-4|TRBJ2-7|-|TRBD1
CASSRTGPPGEQYF
TGTGCCAGCAGTCGGACAGGGCCCCCCGGCGAGCAGTACTTC
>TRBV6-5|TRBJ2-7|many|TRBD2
CASSYLGVGTSAREQYF
TGTGCCAGCAGTTACTTGGGAGTAGGGACTAGTGCTAGGGAGCAGTACTTC